The 23 T cell receptor beta chains given below trace back to one sample, sequenced in a study of vaccination and CD4 T cells after COVID-19. Treatment given: roughly 10-day PBMC culture with coronavirus spike peptide pools or control peptides (ViraFEST assay). Cultured CD4+ T-cell DNA underwent Oncomine TCR Beta short-read sequencing. Each CDR3 protein is one row after TCRdb ran MiXCR on the PCR reads. There are about 16,000 distinct CDR3 sequences in the sample; around three fifths occur only once, and approximately 9% lies in the top ten. The antigens these receptors bind are not known. Specimen: CD4+ T cells from blood, cultured in vitro. The receptor source for this set is a human donor who had recovered from COVID-19.

CDR3 sequence reads: CSATPPTVKADTQYF. Written as DNA, the CDR3 is TGCAGTGCTACACCGCCCACGGTCAAGGCAGATACGCAGTATTTT. This rearrangement joins TRBV20-1 to TRBJ2-3; D remains unclear. The V gene's germline CDR1 is DFQATT and CDR2 SNEGSKA (reference sequence). Trimming took 4 bases from V and 4 from J, leaving 18 bases between them. The CDR3 is 15 residues long.

The rearrangement joins TRBV12-5 to TRBJ1-1, with 8 bases identical to TRBD1. This CDR3 is built from 16 residues. CDR1 is LGHNT, CDR2 FRNRAP, per germline. V lost 0 bases, J lost 3 bases, and 6 bases stayed unmatched. CDR3 in DNA: TGTGCTAGTGGTTTGGTCCTTAGACAGGGGCACACTGAAGCTTTCTTT. This gives the protein CASGLVLRQGHTEAFF.

The chain uses TRBV7-2 and TRBJ2-7; 10 bases line up with TRBD2. The V segment lost 0 bases and the J segment 4 bases; nucleotides outside the gene matches: 9. CDR3 size: 17 residues. Germline values: CDR1 SGHTA, CDR2 FQGNSA. CDR3 DNA: TGTGCCAGCAGCTTAGCGGAATGGGCTAGCGGGGGTTACGAGCAGTACTTC. Protein: CASSLAEWASGGYEQYF.

The rearrangement joins TRBV18 to TRBJ1-2, with 8 bases aligning to TRBD1. This CDR3 has 14 amino acids. Looked up from germline, CDR1 is KGHSH and CDR2 is LQKENI. Trimming at V came to 6 bases and at J to 4 bases, leaving 7 bases not matched to a gene. CDR3 region: CASSTSGTGYGYTF. DNA of the CDR3: TGTGCCAGCTCCACATCCGGGACAGGCTATGGCTACACCTTC.

The chain joins TRBV12-3 or TRBV12-4 to TRBJ2-7, with D perhaps matching TRBD1 (5 bases). The CDR3 length is 15 residues. V was shortened by 2 bases and J by 0 bases, with 11 bases between the two germline ends. The CDR3 nucleotides are TGTGCCAGCAGTTTACGGCAGGGCCTCTCCTACGAGCAGTACTTC. It codes for CASSLRQGLSYEQYF.

This clonotype was counted a single time. CDR3 in DNA: TGTGCCAGCACCGCAGGGGGCTCGGGCACTGAAGCTTTCTTT. As protein: CASTAGGSGTEAFF. V and J are TRBV28 and TRBJ1-1, with TRBD1 matching 8 bases. The V and J ends lost 7 bases and 4 bases, in that order; junction bases with no gene match: 8. The CDR3 has 14 residues. The germline V gene encodes CDR1 MDHEN and CDR2 SYDVKM.

The chain combines TRBV11-3 with TRBJ2-2, with D unclear. The CDR3 has 16 residues. The germline V and J ends were trimmed by 5 bases and 2 bases, with 15 bases remaining between them. The germline CDR1 and CDR2 sequences are SGHNT and YENEEA. The CDR3 DNA reads as TGTGCCAGCAGCCAGCCGGTAGTCCGAAACACCGGGGAGCTGTTTTTT. This codes for CASSQPVVRNTGELFF.

The chain's CDR3 is CASSLGYRQPPLHF. CDR3 sequence (DNA): TGTGCCAGCAGCTTAGGGTATAGGCAGCCACCCCTCCACTTT. The V and J genes are TRBV7-2 and TRBJ1-6; D is unresolved. CDR3 length: 14 residues. Trimming removed 1 base from V and 11 bases from J, with 12 bases in between. Germline loops: CDR1 SGHTA, CDR2 FQGNSA.

In its sample, this clonotype was seen a few times. The chain joins TRBV7-9 to TRBJ1-5; D is unresolved. V was cut by 1 base and J by 7 bases, with 8 bases left in between. Germline-derived CDR1 and CDR2 are SEHNR and FQNEAQ (reference sequence). The length of the CDR3 is 13 residues. The CDR3 DNA sequence: TGTGCCAGCAGCTTAGAGGACCAACAGCCCCAGCATTTT. It encodes CASSLEDQQPQHF.

This chain uses TRBV3-1 with TRBJ1-1; unclear D gene. With 2 bases removed from V and 5 bases from J, the gap between germline ends came to 6 bases. This CDR3 has 12 residues. CDR1 LGHDT and CDR2 YNNKEL come from the germline V gene (reference sequence). The CDR3 coding sequence is TGTGCCAGCAGCCAACCGTGGACTGAAGCTTTCTTT. Translated: CASSQPWTEAFF.

Of note for this clonotype: The junction does not match germline at one end; this may be a read error. This rearrangement joins TRBV27 to TRBJ1-2; D perhaps matches TRBD1 (5 bases). Germline CDR1 MNHEY, CDR2 SMNVEV (reference sequence). The CDR3 consists of 14 residues. The CDR3 protein is CAGSLSRQNYGYTF. DNA for the CDR3: TGTGCCGGCAGTTTATCGCGACAGAACTATGGCTACACCTTC.

The CDR3 sequence: CASGLRGSNQPQHF. DNA for the CDR3: TGTGCCAGTGGCCTTCGGGGGAGCAATCAGCCCCAGCATTTT. The chain combines TRBV19 with TRBJ1-5; D possibly corresponds to TRBD1 (5 bases). Trimming cost V 8 bases and J 1 base, with 12 bases left between them. This CDR3 has 14 amino acids. Germline V gives CDR1 LNHDA, CDR2 SQIVND (reference sequence).

J is TRBJ1-2 and V is TRBV7-9; 9 bases align to TRBD1. V gave up 7 bases and J gave up 14 bases; unmatched junction bases: 8. CDR1 and CDR2 from the germline V gene are SEHNR and FQNEAQ (reference sequence). The CDR3 is made up of 11 amino acids. The CDR3 spells CASIEQGAGTF. CDR3 in DNA: TGTGCCAGCATCGAACAGGGGGCTGGGACCTTC.

This chain connects TRBV7-9 to TRBJ2-5; the match to TRBD2 covers 11 bases. The CDR3 covers 15 residues. The germline CDR1 and CDR2 sequences are SEHNR and FQNEAQ (reference sequence). V dropped 1 base and J dropped 3; count of bases not matched to a gene: 1. This CDR3 reads CASSLGGLAEETQYF. The CDR3 nucleotides read TGTGCCAGCAGCTTAGGGGGACTAGCGGAAGAGACCCAGTACTTC.

The chain couples TRBV19 to TRBJ1-5; D is unclear. There are 13 residues in the CDR3. Trimming left V 3 bases short and J 4 bases short, with 7 bases between. The germline V gene encodes CDR1 LNHDA and CDR2 SQIVND (reference sequence). DNA of the CDR3: TGTGCCAGTAGTATGGTCCGTAATCAGCCCCAGCATTTT. It yields the protein CASSMVRNQPQHF.

This clonotype was seen a handful of times. This sequence joins TRBV20-1 and TRBJ1-5; 8 nucleotides match TRBD1. CDR3 size: 15 residues. Unmatched junction bases numbered 8, after V lost 2 bases and J lost 5 bases. Germline V gene lookup returns CDR1 DFQATT and CDR2 SNEGSKA (reference sequence). CDR3 DNA: TGCAGTGCTAGACCACCGGGACAGGTAGATCAGCCCCAGCATTTT. This encodes CSARPPGQVDQPQHF.

The rearrangement links TRBV6-1 to TRBJ2-2; D possibly corresponds to TRBD1 (5 bases). V was cut by 6 bases and J by 1 base, with 9 bases left in between. The CDR3 covers 14 residues. Germline CDR1 MNHNS, CDR2 SASEGT. The CDR3 here is CASRNGQNTGELFF. The DNA of the CDR3 is TGTGCCAGCAGAAACGGACAGAACACCGGGGAGCTGTTTTTT.

This clonotype was counted a few times. The chain employs TRBV30 and TRBJ2-5; 8 bases are shared with TRBD2. From germline, CDR1 is GTSNPN and CDR2 SVGIG (reference sequence). The CDR3 covers 13 residues. V lost 5 bases to trimming and J lost 8 bases; unmatched junction nucleotides: 10. CDR3 amino acids: CAWEQAGVITQYF. The CDR3 region has the DNA TGTGCCTGGGAGCAAGCGGGAGTAATAACCCAGTACTTC.

The chain's CDR3 is CSAIVRGSPLHF. The DNA for the CDR3 is TGCAGTGCTATCGTTAGGGGCTCACCCCTCCACTTT. V and J are TRBV20-1 and TRBJ1-6; perhaps TRBD1 as D (5 bases). Germline lookup yields CDR1 DFQATT and CDR2 SNEGSKA (reference sequence). The V gene lost 4 bases and the J gene lost 10 bases, with 11 bases spanning the gap. There are 12 residues in the CDR3.

CDR3 in DNA: TGTGCCAGCATGAAGCGCGGAGCGGGAGGCGGGGGGGGCGAGCAGTACTTC. Protein product: CASMKRGAGGGGGEQYF. This rearrangement joins TRBV2 to TRBJ2-7; 9 bases agree with TRBD2. The V and J ends lost 7 bases and 6 bases, in that order; junction bases with no gene match: 19. The germline V gene encodes CDR1 SNHLY and CDR2 FYNNEI. CDR3 length equals 17 residues.

This chain's CDR3 is CASSLGENQPQHF. DNA for the CDR3: TGTGCCAGCAGCTTAGGAGAGAATCAGCCCCAGCATTTT. This chain links TRBV5-8 with TRBJ1-5; the D is unclear. This CDR3 has 13 residues. The germline gives CDR1 SGHTS, CDR2 YDEGEE. Trimming took off 2 bases at V and 4 bases at J, with 7 bases between the two ends.

The V and J genes are TRBV4-1 and TRBJ1-6; no clear D. Trimming took off 1 base at V and 9 bases at J, with 13 bases between the two ends. Germline V gives CDR1 MGHRA, CDR2 YSYEKL. The CDR3 is 15 residues long. In DNA form, the CDR3 reads TGCGCCAGCAGCCAAGTCTCACAGCTCGTTTCACCCCTCCACTTT. Amino acids: CASSQVSQLVSPLHF.

V and J are TRBV20-1 and TRBJ1-2; D uncertain. The CDR3 loop spans 12 amino acids. V was trimmed by 3 bases and J by 2 bases, leaving 7 bases between them. The germline CDR1 and CDR2 sequences are DFQATT and SNEGSKA (reference sequence). The CDR3 sequence: CSARGINYGYTF. In nucleotides, the CDR3 is TGCAGTGCTAGGGGCATAAACTATGGCTACACCTTC.